The rows below give T cell receptor beta chains drawn from one sample of a study of shared clonotypes between healthy human individuals. TCRdb's copy holds only in-frame clones and misses some; the assay was immunoSEQ multiplex PCR. Of about 2.3 million clones in the sample, roughly 92% are singletons; the top ten hold 0.37%. Material for sequencing was naive CD4+ T cells from PBMCs. These receptors were taken from a man between 18 and 29 years old in good health. Some clones in this sample may be carry-over from other donors' samples. The CDR3 runs from the conserved cysteine through the conserved F or W. D genes are given only for firm matches. Clone size is stated in some rows and not others, as once, few, many or a class when expanded.

CASSQDFGTSGRAEEQYF TGTGCCAGCAGCCAAGATTTTGGTACTAGCGGGAGGGCCGAGGAGCAGTACTTC TRBV4-2 . TRBJ2-7 TRBD2
CASSSAGGQRNQHF TGTGCCAGCAGCTCGGCAGGGGGACAAAGGAACCAGCATTTT TRBV28 . TRBJ1-5 TRBD1
CASSLVGTGLYEQYF TGTGCCAGCAGTTTAGTTGGGACAGGGCTCTACGAGCAGTACTTC TRBV28 . TRBJ2-7 TRBD1
CASSLWGQYGYTF TGTGCCAGCAGTTTATGGGGACAGTATGGCTACACCTTC TRBV27 once TRBJ1-2 TRBD1
CAWSSTPGHVYF TGTGCCTGGAGTTCTACGCCGGGCCATGTGTACTTC TRBV30 . TRBJ2-4 .
CASGSTSGQDTQYF TGTGCCAGCGGGTCGACTAGCGGTCAAGATACGCAGTATTTT TRBV6-6 . TRBJ2-3 TRBD2
CASSEGLAGLYEQYF TGTGCCAGCAGTGAAGGGTTAGCGGGATTATACGAGCAGTACTTC TRBV6-1 once TRBJ2-7 TRBD2
CATSRGDGRALNEQFF TGTGCCACCAGCAGAGGGGACGGGAGGGCCCTCAATGAGCAGTTCTTC TRBV15 . TRBJ2-1 TRBD2
CASSPFTGAYEQYF TGTGCCAGCTCACCATTCACAGGGGCCTACGAGCAGTACTTC TRBV18 . TRBJ2-7 TRBD1
CASSWEGASYTF TGCGCCAGCAGCTGGGAGGGGGCAAGCTACACCTTC TRBV5-1 . TRBJ1-2 TRBD1
CASSVEGSPGNEQFF TGTGCCAGTAGTGTTGAGGGGTCGCCAGGCAATGAGCAGTTCTTC TRBV19 . TRBJ2-1 .
CASSPPGGRAYEQYF TGTGCCAGCAGTCCCCCGGGGGGGCGAGCCTACGAGCAGTACTTC TRBV28 . TRBJ2-7 TRBD2
CASHGVGELFF TGTGCCAGCCACGGGGTGGGGGAGCTGTTTTTT TRBV2 few TRBJ2-2 .
CASSFLLSGANVLTF TGTGCCAGCAGTTTCCTCCTCTCTGGGGCCAACGTCCTGACTTTC TRBV28 . TRBJ2-6 .
CASDFGTAVGEQYF TGTGCCAGCGACTTTGGGACAGCCGTCGGGGAGCAGTACTTC TRBV6-1 . TRBJ2-7 TRBD1
CASSIGPHPYNEQFF TGTGCCAGTAGTATCGGGCCACACCCTTACAATGAGCAGTTCTTC TRBV19 . TRBJ2-1 .
CASSLVVLPEGEQFF TGTGCCAGCAGCTTAGTAGTCTTACCGGAGGGGGAACAGTTCTTC TRBV7-2 . TRBJ2-1 .
CASRPVREDEQYF TGTGCCAGCCGCCCTGTCCGTGAAGACGAGCAGTACTTC TRBV28 . TRBJ2-7 .
CASSLRTGGNTEAFF TGTGCCAGCAGTTTAAGGACAGGGGGGAACACTGAAGCTTTCTTT TRBV28 . TRBJ1-1 TRBD1
CASSVNRRPYEQYF TGTGCCAGCAGCGTAAACCGTAGGCCCTACGAGCAGTACTTC TRBV9 . TRBJ2-7 .
CASRGSSYEQYF TGTGCCAGCAGGGGTAGCTCCTACGAGCAGTACTTC TRBV28 . TRBJ2-7 .
CASSPTSGSTYNEQFF TGTGCCAGCAGCCCGACTAGCGGGAGCACCTACAATGAGCAGTTCTTC TRBV7-3 . TRBJ2-1 TRBD2
CASSLEGVRSTEAFF TGCGCCAGCAGCTTGGAAGGGGTTAGGAGCACTGAAGCTTTCTTT TRBV5-1 . TRBJ1-1 .
CASSAGRTNQPQHF TGTGCCAGTAGTGCAGGACGGACCAATCAGCCCCAGCATTTT TRBV19 . TRBJ1-5 .
CASSVAAGGSYEQYF TGTGCCAGCAGCGTAGCGGCGGGAGGCTCCTACGAGCAGTACTTC TRBV9 . TRBJ2-7 TRBD2
CASSPPGWGPEAFF TGTGCCAGCTCACCACCGGGCTGGGGCCCTGAAGCTTTCTTT TRBV18 . TRBJ1-1 .
CASSIAPGDLGEQFF TGTGCCAGTAGTATAGCTCCAGGGGACCTGGGTGAGCAGTTCTTC TRBV19 . TRBJ2-1 .
CASSARDRGRTGANVLTF TGTGCCAGCAGCGCACGGGACAGGGGGCGAACTGGGGCCAACGTCCTGACTTTC TRBV4-2 . TRBJ2-6 TRBD1
CASVSLRGHYEQYF TGTGCCAGCGTGAGCCTTAGGGGTCACTACGAGCAGTACTTC TRBV28 . TRBJ2-7 .
CASSSRDYEQYF TGTGCCAGCAGCTCCAGGGACTACGAGCAGTACTTC TRBV6-6 . TRBJ2-7 .
CASSLAGEGGKLFF TGTGCCAGCAGCTTGGCTGGGGAGGGAGGCAAACTGTTTTTT TRBV5-4 once TRBJ1-4 .
CASRSSGYYEQYF TGTGCCAGCAGATCAAGCGGGTACTACGAGCAGTACTTC TRBV7-9 . TRBJ2-7 .
CASGFGPSIGELFF TGTGCTAGTGGTTTCGGACCTTCAATCGGGGAGCTGTTTTTT TRBV12-5 . TRBJ2-2 .
CASSISGRAEEQYF TGTGCCAGCAGCATTAGCGGGAGGGCTGAGGAGCAGTACTTC TRBV7-2 . TRBJ2-7 TRBD2
CASSPVGANYGYTF TGTGCCAGCAGCCCGGTTGGGGCTAACTATGGCTACACCTTC TRBV7-9 . TRBJ1-2 .
CASSLGGGYEQYF TGTGCCAGCAGCTTGGGGGGCGGGTACGAGCAGTACTTC TRBV11-3 once TRBJ2-7 .
CASSLRQGEYEQYF TGCGCCAGCAGCTTGCGACAGGGGGAATACGAGCAGTACTTC TRBV5-1 . TRBJ2-7 TRBD1
CASSPQDSRSQHF TGTGCCAGCAGTCCTCAGGACAGCCGGTCCCAGCATTTT TRBV28 . TRBJ1-5 .
CASSQRTDTQYF TGTGCCAGCAGCCAAAGAACAGATACGCAGTATTTT TRBV7-9 . TRBJ2-3 .
CASTGGSGNTIYF TGTGCCAGCACAGGGGGATCTGGAAACACCATATATTTT TRBV28 . TRBJ1-3 TRBD1
CASSAWTGGVEKLFF TGTGCCAGCAGCGCATGGACAGGGGGAGTGGAAAAACTGTTTTTT TRBV11-2 once TRBJ1-4 TRBD1
CASSPGTGGGNTIYF TGTGCCAGCAGCCCCGGGACAGGGGGAGGAAACACCATATATTTT TRBV5-6 few TRBJ1-3 TRBD1
CASSDRGGGDGYTF TGTGCCAGCAGCGATCGAGGGGGGGGCGATGGCTACACCTTC TRBV6-5 . TRBJ1-2 .
CASSPLRMAYNEQFF TGTGCCAGCAGCCCACTTAGAATGGCCTACAATGAGCAGTTCTTC TRBV5-4 . TRBJ2-1 .
CASSSGPNTGELFF TGTGCCAGCAGTAGCGGGCCAAACACCGGGGAGCTGTTTTTT TRBV6-5 once TRBJ2-2 .
CASSFLSEANEKLFF TGTGCCAGCAGTTTCTTGTCAGAAGCTAATGAAAAACTGTTTTTT TRBV28 once TRBJ1-4 .
CASSPGGKETQYF TGCGCCAGCAGCCCCGGGGGGAAGGAGACCCAGTACTTC TRBV5-1 . TRBJ2-5 TRBD2
CASSLAGGPTGELFF TGTGCCAGCAGTCTAGCGGGAGGCCCCACCGGGGAGCTGTTTTTT TRBV6-6 . TRBJ2-2 TRBD2